This entry lists 8 T cell receptor beta chains sequenced from one sample in a study of T cell responses to AZD1222 COVID-19 vaccine. Produced via immunoSEQ multiplex PCR; TCRdb's table is partial and in-frame only. The table lists over 80,000 clones, roughly nine tenths of them singletons. The sequences come from peripheral blood, collected 28 days after the second AZD1222 dose. These receptors all come from an adult who received the AZD1222 COVID-19 vaccine.

The J gene is TRBJ1-5, the V gene TRBV19, with 9 nucleotides matching TRBD1. The CDR3 totals 15 residues. Trimming took 5 bases from V and 5 from J; bases not matched to a gene: 7. Germline loops: CDR1 LNHDA, CDR2 SQIVND (reference sequence). In nucleotides, the CDR3 is TGTGCCAGTAGTTTCGGGACAGGGTCCGATCAGCCCCAGCATTTT. Translation: CASSFGTGSDQPQHF.

The chain recombines TRBV14 with TRBJ2-1, with 9 bases matching TRBD2. CDR3 length: 18 residues. The junction had 13 bases not matched to a gene; V was cut back by 0 bases and J by 7 bases. The germline CDR1 and CDR2 sequences are SGHDN and FVKESK. CDR3 DNA: TGTGCCAGCAGCCAAGATCAGGGGGAGGCGGGAGGGAGGAATGAGCAGTTCTTC. This codes for CASSQDQGEAGGRNEQFF.

This chain joins TRBV5-4 and TRBJ2-3, with D perhaps being TRBD1 or TRBD2 (5 bases each). This CDR3 comprises 15 residues. Germline V CDR1 and CDR2: SGHNT, YYREEE (reference sequence). Trimming took 0 bases from V and 0 from J, leaving 8 bases between them. CDR3 nucleotides: TGTGCCAGCAGCTTGGACGGGGCTAGCACAGATACGCAGTATTTT. It specifies CASSLDGASTDTQYF.

The gene calls are TRBV5-8 and TRBJ2-3, with 10 bases that match TRBD2. This CDR3 region has 15 residues. With 0 bases clipped from V and 6 bases from J, the junction kept 4 bases outside the gene matches. Germline V gives CDR1 SGHTS, CDR2 YDEGEE. The CDR3 nucleotides are TGTGCCAGCAGCTTGGACGGACTAGCGGCCGATACGCAGTATTTT. Protein: CASSLDGLAADTQYF.

This chain uses TRBV6-1 with TRBJ1-5, with 10 positions matching TRBD1. From germline, CDR1 is MNHNS and CDR2 SASEGT. There are 17 residues in the CDR3. With 4 bases clipped from V and 5 bases from J, the junction kept 11 bases outside the gene matches. CDR3 sequence (DNA): TGTGCCAGCAGTGTCTTCGCCCCGGACAGGGGGTATCAGCCCCAGCATTTT. This sequence encodes CASSVFAPDRGYQPQHF.

The chain employs TRBV9 and TRBJ2-7; 14 bases are a match to TRBD2. The CDR3 has 16 residues. J was trimmed by 6 bases and V by 2 bases; bases with no gene match: 7. Germline-derived CDR1 and CDR2 are SGDLS and YYNGEE. CDR3 sequence reads: CASSVGTSGSGREQYF. In DNA form, the CDR3 reads TGTGCCAGCAGCGTCGGGACTAGCGGGAGTGGACGCGAGCAGTACTTC. Looking up the rest from reference TRBV9 and TRBJ2-7 gives the full variable domain: DSGVTQTPKHLITATGQRVTLRCSPRSGDLSVYWYQQSLDQGLQFLIQYYNGEERAKGNILERFSAQQFPDLHSELNLSSLELGDSALYFCASSVGTSGSGREQYFGPGTRLTVT.

The J gene is TRBJ1-1, the V gene TRBV5-1; a possible D gene is TRBD1 (6 bases). Trimming shortened V by 3 bases and J by 1 base, and 7 bases separated the two germline ends. From germline, CDR1 is SGHRS and CDR2 YFSETQ. This CDR3 is 13 amino acids long. The CDR3 DNA follows: TGCGCCAGCAGCTCACAGGGGAACACTGAAGCTTTCTTT. It translates to CASSSQGNTEAFF.

This CDR3 is CSVEVYREGGTEAFF. The CDR3, as DNA: TGCAGCGTTGAAGTGTACAGGGAGGGCGGCACTGAAGCTTTCTTT. The chain recombines TRBV29-1 with TRBJ1-1; D may be TRBD1 (6 bases). The V gene's germline CDR1 is SQVTM and CDR2 ANQGSEA. The length of the CDR3 is 15 residues. Trimming pared 1 base from V and 4 bases from J, leaving 16 bases between. The variable domain in full, with the rest retrieved from reference TRBV29-1 and TRBJ1-1, is SAVISQKPSRDICQRGTSLTIQCQVDSQVTMMFWYRQQPGQSLTLIATANQGSEATYESGFVIDKFPISRPNLTFSTLTVSNMSPEDSSIYLCSVEVYREGGTEAFFGQGTRLTVV.